The 26 T cell receptor beta chains listed next were all sequenced from one sample in a study of T-cell reconstitution after alpha-beta-depleted transplantation in children (dated by TCRdb to about 2016). Library prep was done by PCR. The sequencer listed for this sample is Illumina HiSeq 2500. To normalize quantification of the TCRbeta repertoire, the TCR libraries were built with molecular barcoding that relied on unique molecular identifiers. In-frame beta chains were kept once TCRdb had trimmed the public reads at Q25 with fastp and called clones with MiXCR. Here each entry gathers all rows of one CDR3 protein and keeps the most common genes and DNA. In this sample the table shows 77,000 or so distinct CDR3 sequences, roughly 20% of which occur a single time. In total, the top ten clones hold 51% of the sample. The treatment or condition tag for this specimen amounts to: allogeneic hematopoietic cell transplantation with graft depleted of TCRalphabeta T cells and CD19 B cells.

Sequencing used PBMCs, mostly from graft donor cells, obtained 360 days after TCRalphabeta/CD19-depleted stem cell transplant. The receptors derive from a male patient under 10 years old who had a stem cell transplant for acute lymphoblastic leukemia, so the T cells may come from the graft donor.

This clonotype was recorded at least ten times. The gene calls are TRBV6-1 and TRBJ1-4; D uncertain. CDR1 MNHNS and CDR2 SASEGT come from the germline V gene. Trimming left V 5 bases short and J 6 bases short, with 16 bases between. The CDR3 sequence is 15 residues long. The CDR3 reads CASSPDGRRDEKLFF. In DNA form, the CDR3 reads TGTGCCAGCAGTCCCGACGGGAGGAGGGATGAAAAACTGTTTTTT.

This clonotype was seen a handful of times. The chain has TRBV5-8 and TRBJ2-1; perhaps D is TRBD1 or TRBD2 (5 bases each). CDR1 is SGHTS, CDR2 YDEGEE, per germline. The CDR3 is 13 residues long. Trimming left V 4 bases short and J 6 bases short, with 11 bases between. CDR3: CASSLERGNEQFF. The CDR3 region has the DNA TGTGCCAGCAGCCTTGAGAGGGGCAATGAGCAGTTCTTC.

The gene calls are TRBV7-6 and TRBJ2-5; D uncertain. Trimming shortened V by 3 bases and J by 5 bases, and 10 bases separated the two germline ends. Germline lookup yields CDR1 SGHVS and CDR2 FNYEAQ. The CDR3 is made up of 13 amino acids. CDR3 loop: CASSLGRTETQYF. DNA of the CDR3: TGTGCCAGCAGCTTGGGCAGGACGGAGACCCAGTACTTC.

This clonotype has just a few counts. The genes are TRBV5-6 and TRBJ2-1, with 12 bases aligning to TRBD2. Trimming cost V 5 bases and J 8 bases; bases outside gene matches: 8. The CDR3 runs to 15 residues. CDR1 is SGHDT and CDR2 is YYEEEE in the germline V gene. The CDR3 spells CASSWTSGMLHEQFF. CDR3 coding DNA: TGTGCCAGCAGTTGGACTAGCGGGATGCTCCATGAGCAGTTCTTC.

V gene TRBV7-8 combines with J gene TRBJ1-1, with D possibly TRBD1 on 5 matching bases. CDR3 length equals 13 residues. Germline CDR1 and CDR2: SGHVS and FQNEAQ. Deletions cut 5 bases from V and 3 bases from J, with 10 bases between. The CDR3 nucleotides read TGTGCCAGCAGCGTTCGGGGGGACACTGAAGCTTTCTTT. Its translation is CASSVRGDTEAFF.

This clonotype turned up a few times. V and J are TRBV9 and TRBJ1-5; 9 nucleotides line up with TRBD1. The CDR3 contains 15 residues. Germline CDR1 SGDLS, CDR2 YYNGEE. V lost 3 bases and J lost 6; bases outside the gene matches: 7. The CDR3: CASSGGTGRFQPQHF. Here the CDR3 DNA reads TGTGCCAGCAGCGGGGGGACAGGGAGGTTTCAGCCCCAGCATTTT. Together with reference TRBV9 and TRBJ1-5, the CDR3 gives the full variable domain: DSGVTQTPKHLITATGQRVTLRCSPRSGDLSVYWYQQSLDQGLQFLIQYYNGEERAKGNILERFSAQQFPDLHSELNLSSLELGDSALYFCASSGGTGRFQPQHFGDGTRLSIL.

This clonotype was seen a handful of times. The chain couples TRBV10-3 to TRBJ2-3; 7 positions match TRBD1. The CDR3 totals 13 residues. The germline V gene encodes CDR1 ENHRY and CDR2 SYGVKD. The junction had 2 bases not matched to a gene; V was cut back by 3 bases and J by 5 bases. The DNA for the CDR3 is TGTGCCATCAGTGAAAACAGGGGAGATACGCAGTATTTT. Its protein product is CAISENRGDTQYF.

V is TRBV20-1 and J is TRBJ1-1; D perhaps matches TRBD1 (5 bases). The V gene's germline CDR1 is DFQATT and CDR2 SNEGSKA (reference sequence). The CDR3 is made up of 14 amino acids. The V end lost 4 bases, the J end lost 3 bases, and 15 bases lay between the germline ends. In DNA form, the CDR3 reads TGCAGTGCTAAGGGGTTAACTAAGTACACTGAAGCTTTCTTT. This codes for CSAKGLTKYTEAFF.

The chain recombines TRBV5-6 with TRBJ2-1; 8 positions match TRBD1. V was pared by 0 bases and J by 5 bases, with 10 bases of the junction left unmatched. The CDR3 is 17 amino acids. Germline V gives CDR1 SGHDT, CDR2 YYEEEE. The CDR3 is CASSLARGRIWDNEQFF. The CDR3 DNA reads as TGTGCCAGCAGCTTGGCCAGGGGGCGAATCTGGGACAATGAGCAGTTCTTC.

A few counts support this clonotype. The rearrangement links TRBV29-1 to TRBJ1-1; TRBD1 might be the D (5 bases). The V end lost 4 bases, the J end lost 7 bases, and 13 bases lay between the germline ends. From germline, CDR1 is SQVTM and CDR2 ANQGSEA. The CDR3 sequence is 12 residues long. Here the CDR3 reads CSVGFWGREAFF. The CDR3 coding sequence is TGCAGCGTTGGCTTCTGGGGCCGTGAAGCTTTCTTT.

The chain employs TRBV15 and TRBJ2-7; TRBD1 is a possible D gene (6 bases). Germline CDR1 is LNHNV and CDR2 is YYDKDF (reference sequence). Trimming cost V 0 bases and J 2 bases, with 17 bases left between them. The CDR3 has 17 amino acids. The CDR3 DNA reads TGTGCCACCAGCAGAGAAATTTGGGTCGCAGGGGCCTACGAGCAGTACTTC. Encoded protein: CATSREIWVAGAYEQYF.

The rearrangement uses TRBV12-3 or TRBV12-4 and TRBJ2-7; 7 positions match TRBD2. The CDR3 covers 17 residues. V was clipped by 3 bases and J by 4 bases; unmatched bases: 15. The CDR3: CASSFGSSGVGLYEQYF. DNA for the CDR3: TGTGCCAGCAGTTTTGGTTCTAGCGGAGTTGGGCTTTACGAGCAGTACTTC.

The CDR3 here is CASSAAAGVTGELFF. Here the CDR3 DNA reads TGCGCCAGCAGTGCAGCGGCGGGAGTGACCGGGGAGCTGTTTTTT. The chain links TRBV10-1 to TRBJ2-2, with 7 bases identical to TRBD2. Germline CDR1 reads WNHNN; CDR2 reads SYGVQD (reference sequence). J lost 5 bases, V lost 4 bases, and 7 bases had no gene match. This CDR3 comprises 15 residues.

The table lists this clonotype with a few counts. V usage is TRBV20-1 and J usage is TRBJ2-7; 9 bases agree with TRBD1. V trimming: 7 bases; J trimming: 4 bases; junction bases outside the gene matches: 8. Germline loops: CDR1 DFQATT, CDR2 SNEGSKA (reference sequence). The CDR3 extends over 13 amino acids. The DNA of the CDR3 is TGCAGTGTTGCCGGGACAGGGCGATACGAGCAGTACTTC. It is translated as CSVAGTGRYEQYF.

In its sample, this clonotype was seen a few times. The chain uses TRBV12-3 or TRBV12-4 and TRBJ2-3; D perhaps matches TRBD2 (6 bases). V lost 2 bases, J lost 3 bases, and 18 bases lay in between. The CDR3 is made up of 17 amino acids. The CDR3 spells CASSLTQLLRGTDTQYF. The CDR3 coding sequence is TGTGCCAGCAGTTTAACACAGCTTTTGCGGGGTACAGATACGCAGTATTTT.

The chain carries TRBV27 and TRBJ2-1; 8 bases line up with TRBD2. Germline CDR1 and CDR2: MNHEY and SMNVEV (reference sequence). Trimming cost V 1 base and J 9 bases; bases outside gene matches: 2. The CDR3 has 13 residues. The CDR3 DNA reads TGTGCCAGCAGTTTATTTCGGGGGGGTGAGCAGTTCTTC. Protein: CASSLFRGGEQFF.

V is TRBV7-9 and J is TRBJ2-1, with D unresolved. CDR1 SEHNR and CDR2 FQNEAQ come from the germline V gene (reference sequence). V was clipped by 5 bases and J by 2 bases, with 7 bases between them. CDR3 length: 13 amino acids. CDR3 residues: CASSASTYNEQFF. For the CDR3, the DNA is TGTGCCAGCAGCGCCAGTACCTACAATGAGCAGTTCTTC.

The CDR3 nucleotides read TGCGCCAGCAGCCGGCAGGGTAGGGATAATTCACCCCTCCACTTT. Protein product: CASSRQGRDNSPLHF. The rearrangement joins TRBV4-1 to TRBJ1-6, with D perhaps TRBD1 (5 bases). The V and J ends lost 4 bases and 5 bases respectively, with 12 bases between them. The CDR3 runs 15 residues. Looked up from germline, CDR1 is MGHRA and CDR2 is YSYEKL.

This clonotype has only a few counts. J is TRBJ1-2 and V is TRBV5-6, with a possible D match to TRBD1 (5 bases). The V gene lost 7 bases and the J gene lost 12 bases, with 22 bases spanning the gap. Looked up from germline, CDR1 is SGHDT and CDR2 is YYEEEE. The CDR3 spans 13 residues. CDR3 sequence: CASLLRDRRINTF. Here the CDR3 DNA reads TGTGCCAGCCTTCTCCGAGACAGAAGAATCAACACCTTC.

V gene TRBV6-1 combines with J gene TRBJ2-2; D is undetermined. The CDR3 extends over 16 amino acids. Trimming took off 2 bases at V and 4 bases at J, with 14 bases between the two ends. The germline gives CDR1 MNHNS, CDR2 SASEGT. CDR3: CASSEMSPYITGELFF. CDR3 nucleotides: TGTGCCAGCAGTGAAATGAGCCCTTATATCACCGGGGAGCTGTTTTTT.

By share, this clonotype counts as medium-sized. The chain employs TRBV4-1 and TRBJ2-7; 7 nucleotides align to TRBD2. The CDR3 has 14 residues. Per germline, CDR1 MGHRA and CDR2 YSYEKL. Losses at the gene ends were 0 bases for V and 3 bases for J; bases not matched to a gene: 2. The CDR3 DNA is TGCGCCAGCAGCCAAGATCGGGGGGACTACGAGCAGTACTTC. It codes for CASSQDRGDYEQYF.

This chain connects TRBV5-6 to TRBJ2-3, with D possibly TRBD1 on 6 matching bases. The CDR3 extends over 16 amino acids. CDR1 SGHDT and CDR2 YYEEEE come from the germline V gene. The V end was cut by 4 bases, the J end by 1 base, with 16 bases between. The CDR3 region is CASSHRRGTGTDTQYF. CDR3 nucleotides: TGTGCCAGCAGCCACCGCAGGGGAACAGGCACAGATACGCAGTATTTT.

J is TRBJ1-4 and V is TRBV19; 8 bases align to TRBD1. V shed 7 bases and J 8 bases; nucleotides not matched to a gene: 12. Germline V CDR1 and CDR2: LNHDA, SQIVND (reference sequence). CDR3 length equals 15 residues. In DNA, the CDR3 is TGTGCCAGTATGATGGGTGGGACAGGACTCGAAAAACTGTTTTTT. Translated: CASMMGGTGLEKLFF.

Notes on this clonotype: The junction does not match germline at one end; this may be a read error. The chain has TRBV4-1 and TRBJ1-5; D remains unclear. Germline CDR1 MGHRA, CDR2 YSYEKL. The length of the CDR3 is 14 residues. CDR3 DNA: TGCGACAGCAGTCCATCAGTCGGAGCCCAGCCCCAGCATTTT. It specifies CDSSPSVGAQPQHF.

The chain links TRBV27 to TRBJ2-7, with D perhaps TRBD2 (6 bases). The CDR3 consists of 15 residues. Germline CDR1 and CDR2: MNHEY and SMNVEV (reference sequence). V was clipped by 4 bases and J by 4 bases, with 17 bases between them. The CDR3 spells CASSSTPGLPYEQYF. The CDR3 DNA follows: TGTGCCAGCAGTTCCACGCCGGGACTCCCTTACGAGCAGTACTTC.

The chain carries TRBV5-1 and TRBJ2-3; no definite D call. The CDR3 extends over 13 amino acids. V was pared by 1 base and J by 5 bases, with 8 bases between. Germline assignment: CDR1 SGHRS and CDR2 YFSETQ. The CDR3 loop reads CASSLKGIDTQYF. In nucleotides, the CDR3 is TGCGCCAGCAGCTTGAAAGGGATAGATACGCAGTATTTT.